This T cell receptor (beta chain) originates from a study of memory CD4+ T cells and cytomegalovirus serostatus. Study context: Donors were healthy Belgian adults, several CMV seropositive and approximately 23 seronegative.

In the source study's methods: Out-of-frame sequences were removed, leaving 2,000,000 or so distinct TCRbeta sequences. Sequencing was performed with immunoSEQ multiplex PCR; in TCRdb, only in-frame clones are kept and a portion is missing. Clone size and V and J calls were adopted from that table, with D and trimming inferred from the DNA. The sample carries about 82,000 clones, 80% recorded once. The sort gate was single viable CD3+CD4+CD8-CD45RO+ cells for memory CD4+ T cells. CDR3 length equals 15 residues. V gave up 2 bases and J gave up 7 bases; unmatched junction bases: 4. Germline assignment: CDR1 SGHTS and CDR2 YDEGEE.

This receptor was identified in an adult in good health and CMV-seronegative. This chain links TRBV5-8 with TRBJ1-6, with TRBD1 matching over 9 bases. The specimen sequenced was memory CD4+ T cells from blood. The CDR3 coding sequence is TGTGCCAGCAGCTTCCGGACAGGGGAGAATTCACCCCTCCACTTT. Translation: CASSFRTGENSPLHF.